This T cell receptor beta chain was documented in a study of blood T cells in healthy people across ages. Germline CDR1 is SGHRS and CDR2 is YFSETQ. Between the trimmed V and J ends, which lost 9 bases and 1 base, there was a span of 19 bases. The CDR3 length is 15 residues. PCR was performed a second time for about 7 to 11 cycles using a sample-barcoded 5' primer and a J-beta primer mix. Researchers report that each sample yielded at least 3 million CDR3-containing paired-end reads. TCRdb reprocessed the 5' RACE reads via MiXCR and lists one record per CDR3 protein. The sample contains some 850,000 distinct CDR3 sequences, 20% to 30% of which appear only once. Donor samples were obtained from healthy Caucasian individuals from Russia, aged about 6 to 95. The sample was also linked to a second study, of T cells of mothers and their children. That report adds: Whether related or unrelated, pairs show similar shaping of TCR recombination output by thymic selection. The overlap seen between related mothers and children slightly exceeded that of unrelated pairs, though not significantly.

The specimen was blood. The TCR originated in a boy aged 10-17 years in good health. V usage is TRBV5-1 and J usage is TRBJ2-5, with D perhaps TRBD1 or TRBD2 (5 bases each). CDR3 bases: TGCGCCACCCGAGCGGCCATTGGGGCCCAAGAGACCCAGTACTTC. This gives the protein CATRAAIGAQETQYF. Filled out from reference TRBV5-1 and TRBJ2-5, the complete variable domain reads KAGVTQTPRYLIKTRGQQVTLSCSPISGHRSVSWYQQTPGQGLQFLFEYFSETQRNKGNFPGRFSGRQFSNSRSEMNVSTLELGDSALYLCATRAAIGAQETQYFGPGTRLLVL.